Sequencing of this TCR beta chain was carried out in a study of human T cells and chemical hapten exposure. Across the study: TCR yields per sample varied mostly from small pooled library volume differences. Study conclusions and caveats: With regard to DPC sensitization, TCRs above 1 in 1000 frequency did not change.

Whole blood, unfractionated, served as the material for total RNA extraction. This clonotype was recorded many times. Its antigen is not known. The V and J ends lost 2 bases and 7 bases respectively, with 20 bases between them. The CDR3 consists of 16 residues. TCRdb reanalysed the 5' RACE reads using MiXCR and keeps one entry per CDR3 protein. This table has around 140,000 distinct CDR3 sequences, 4.1% appearing once. This chain uses TRBV12-3 or TRBV12-4 with TRBJ2-5, with D tentatively TRBD2 (6 bases). The receptor was isolated from a female donor in good health. CDR3 sequence (DNA): TGTGCCAGCAGTTTAATGGGAGGAGGCCAAGGAGGGACCCAGTACTTC. Encoded protein: CASSLMGGGQGGTQYF.